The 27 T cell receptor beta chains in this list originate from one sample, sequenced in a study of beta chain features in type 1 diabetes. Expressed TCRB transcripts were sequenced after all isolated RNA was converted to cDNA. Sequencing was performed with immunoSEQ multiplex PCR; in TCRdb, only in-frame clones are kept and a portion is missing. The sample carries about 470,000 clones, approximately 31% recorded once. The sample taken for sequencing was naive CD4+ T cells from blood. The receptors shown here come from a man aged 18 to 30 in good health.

The CDR3 DNA sequence: TGTGCCAGTAAAGCTCTAGCGGGACCAGGTGGTGAGCAGTTCTTC. This codes for CASKALAGPGGEQFF. The gene calls are TRBV19 and TRBJ2-1; TRBD2 matches 9 bases. The germline V gene encodes CDR1 LNHDA and CDR2 SQIVND (reference sequence). The CDR3 is 15 residues long. With 7 bases clipped from V and 9 bases from J, the junction kept 13 bases outside the gene matches.

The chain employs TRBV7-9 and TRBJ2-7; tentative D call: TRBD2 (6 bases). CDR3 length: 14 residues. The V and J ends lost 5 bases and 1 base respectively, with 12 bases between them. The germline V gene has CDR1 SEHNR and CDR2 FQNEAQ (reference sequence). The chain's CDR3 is CASSPVRGSYEQYF. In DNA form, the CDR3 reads TGTGCCAGCAGCCCAGTACGGGGGTCCTACGAGCAGTACTTC. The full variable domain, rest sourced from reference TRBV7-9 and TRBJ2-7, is DTGVSQNPRHKITKRGQNVTFRCDPISEHNRLYWYRQTLGQGPEFLTYFQNEAQLEKSRLLSDRFSAERPKGSFSTLEIQRTEQGDSAMYLCASSPVRGSYEQYFGPGTRLTVT.

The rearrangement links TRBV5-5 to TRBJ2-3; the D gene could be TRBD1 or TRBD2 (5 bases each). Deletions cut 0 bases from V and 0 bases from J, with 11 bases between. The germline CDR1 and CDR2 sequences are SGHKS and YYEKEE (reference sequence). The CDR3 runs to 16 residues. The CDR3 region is CASSLGRGSSTDTQYF. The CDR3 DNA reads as TGTGCCAGCAGCTTGGGACGGGGCAGTAGCACAGATACGCAGTATTTT.

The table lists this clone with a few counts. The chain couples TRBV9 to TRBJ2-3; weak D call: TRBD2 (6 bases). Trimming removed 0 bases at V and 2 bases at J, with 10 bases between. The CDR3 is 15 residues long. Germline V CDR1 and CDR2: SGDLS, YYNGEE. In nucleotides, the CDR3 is TGTGCCAGCAGCGTAGTCGGGACTGCCACAGATACGCAGTATTTT. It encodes CASSVVGTATDTQYF. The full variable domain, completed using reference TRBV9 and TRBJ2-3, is DSGVTQTPKHLITATGQRVTLRCSPRSGDLSVYWYQQSLDQGLQFLIQYYNGEERAKGNILERFSAQQFPDLHSELNLSSLELGDSALYFCASSVVGTATDTQYFGPGTRLTVL.

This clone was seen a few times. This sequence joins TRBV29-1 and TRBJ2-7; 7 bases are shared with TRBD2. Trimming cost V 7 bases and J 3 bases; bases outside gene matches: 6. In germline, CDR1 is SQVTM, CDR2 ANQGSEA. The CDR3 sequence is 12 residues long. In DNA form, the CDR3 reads TGCAGCGCTGGGACTACCAACTACGAGCAGTACTTC. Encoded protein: CSAGTTNYEQYF.

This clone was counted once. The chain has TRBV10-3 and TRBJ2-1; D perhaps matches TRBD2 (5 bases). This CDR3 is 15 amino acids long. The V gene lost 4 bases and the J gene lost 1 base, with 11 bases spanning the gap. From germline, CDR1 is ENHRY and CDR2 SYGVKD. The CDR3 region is CAISGIPGSYNEQFF. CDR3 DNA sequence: TGTGCCATCAGTGGGATACCGGGATCCTACAATGAGCAGTTCTTC.

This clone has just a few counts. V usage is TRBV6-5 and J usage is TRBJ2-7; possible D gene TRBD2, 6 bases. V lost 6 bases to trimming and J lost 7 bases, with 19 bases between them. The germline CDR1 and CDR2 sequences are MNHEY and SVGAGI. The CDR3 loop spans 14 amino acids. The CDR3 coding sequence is TGTGCCAGCAGATGGGGACTTTTTACGGGGGAGCAGTACTTC. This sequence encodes CASRWGLFTGEQYF.

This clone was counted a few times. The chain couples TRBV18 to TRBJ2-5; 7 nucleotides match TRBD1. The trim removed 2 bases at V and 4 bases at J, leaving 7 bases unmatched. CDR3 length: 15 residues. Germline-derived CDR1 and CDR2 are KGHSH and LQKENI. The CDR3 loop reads CASSPVTGAGETQYF. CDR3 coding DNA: TGTGCCAGCTCACCAGTAACAGGGGCGGGAGAGACCCAGTACTTC.

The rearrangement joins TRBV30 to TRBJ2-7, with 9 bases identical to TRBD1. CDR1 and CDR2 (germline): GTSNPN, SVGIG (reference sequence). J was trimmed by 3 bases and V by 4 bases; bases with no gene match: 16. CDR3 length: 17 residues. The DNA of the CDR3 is TGTGCCTGGAAAGAAAGAGGGGGACAGGGCCTTTTCTACGAGCAGTACTTC. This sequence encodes CAWKERGGQGLFYEQYF.

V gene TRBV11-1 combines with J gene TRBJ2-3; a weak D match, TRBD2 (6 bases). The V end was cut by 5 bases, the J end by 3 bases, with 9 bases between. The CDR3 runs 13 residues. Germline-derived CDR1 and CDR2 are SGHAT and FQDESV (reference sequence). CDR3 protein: CASSLLATDTQYF. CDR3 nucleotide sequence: TGTGCCAGCAGCCTGCTAGCGACAGATACGCAGTATTTT.

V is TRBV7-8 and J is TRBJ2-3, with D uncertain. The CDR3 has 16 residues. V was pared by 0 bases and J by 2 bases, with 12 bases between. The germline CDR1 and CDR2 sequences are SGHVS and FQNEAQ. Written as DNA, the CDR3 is TGTGCCAGCAGCTTAGCGCGTCTGCCTTACACAGATACGCAGTATTTT. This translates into CASSLARLPYTDTQYF.

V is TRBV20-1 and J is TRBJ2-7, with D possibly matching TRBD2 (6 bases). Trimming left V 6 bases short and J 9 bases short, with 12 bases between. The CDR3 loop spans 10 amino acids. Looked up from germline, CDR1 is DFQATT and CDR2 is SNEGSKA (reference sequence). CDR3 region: CSAWGGWQYF. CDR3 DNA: TGCAGTGCCTGGGGAGGTTGGCAGTACTTC.

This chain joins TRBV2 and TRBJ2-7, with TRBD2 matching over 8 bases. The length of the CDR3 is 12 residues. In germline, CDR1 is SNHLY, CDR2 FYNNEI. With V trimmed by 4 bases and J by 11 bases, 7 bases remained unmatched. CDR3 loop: CASSGVAGSEYF. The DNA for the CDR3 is TGTGCCAGCAGTGGGGTAGCGGGAAGTGAGTACTTC.

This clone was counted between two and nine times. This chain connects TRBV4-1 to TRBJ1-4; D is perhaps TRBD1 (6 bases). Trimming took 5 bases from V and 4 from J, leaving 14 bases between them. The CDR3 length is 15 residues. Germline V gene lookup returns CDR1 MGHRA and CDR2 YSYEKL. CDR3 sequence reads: CASSWDTFRNEKLFF. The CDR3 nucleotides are TGCGCCAGCAGCTGGGACACTTTCCGTAATGAAAAACTGTTTTTT.

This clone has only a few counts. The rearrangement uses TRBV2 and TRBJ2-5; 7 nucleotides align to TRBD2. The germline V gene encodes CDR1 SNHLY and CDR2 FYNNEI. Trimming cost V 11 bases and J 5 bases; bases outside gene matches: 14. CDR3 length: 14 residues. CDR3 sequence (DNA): TGTGCCGACCTGGCCGCGGGAGTGGACGAGACCCAGTACTTC. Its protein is CADLAAGVDETQYF.

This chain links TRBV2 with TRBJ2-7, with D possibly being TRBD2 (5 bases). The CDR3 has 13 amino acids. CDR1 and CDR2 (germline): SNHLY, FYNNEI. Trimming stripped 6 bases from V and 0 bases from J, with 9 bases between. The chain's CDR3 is CASSVDYSYEQYF. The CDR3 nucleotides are TGTGCCAGCAGCGTTGACTACTCCTACGAGCAGTACTTC.

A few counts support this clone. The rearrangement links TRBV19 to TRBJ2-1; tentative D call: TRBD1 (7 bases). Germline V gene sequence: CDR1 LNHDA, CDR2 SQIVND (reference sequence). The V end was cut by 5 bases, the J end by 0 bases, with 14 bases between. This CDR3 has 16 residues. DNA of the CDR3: TGTGCCAGTAGTTTGACGGGGGACAGCTCCTACAATGAGCAGTTCTTC. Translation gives CASSLTGDSSYNEQFF.

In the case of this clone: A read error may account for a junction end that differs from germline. The CDR3, as DNA: TGTGCCAGCAGCTTATCTTGGGAGCAGTACTTC. This codes for CASSLSWEQYF. The chain couples TRBV28 to TRBJ2-7; the D is unclear. This CDR3 region has 11 residues. The germline CDR1 and CDR2 sequences are MDHEN and SYDVKM.

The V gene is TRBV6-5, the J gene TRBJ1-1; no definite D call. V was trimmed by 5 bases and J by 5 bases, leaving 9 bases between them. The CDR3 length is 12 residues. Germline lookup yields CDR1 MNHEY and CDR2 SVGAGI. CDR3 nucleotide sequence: TGTGCCAGCAGTCGCGAAGGGACTGAAGCTTTCTTT. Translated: CASSREGTEAFF.

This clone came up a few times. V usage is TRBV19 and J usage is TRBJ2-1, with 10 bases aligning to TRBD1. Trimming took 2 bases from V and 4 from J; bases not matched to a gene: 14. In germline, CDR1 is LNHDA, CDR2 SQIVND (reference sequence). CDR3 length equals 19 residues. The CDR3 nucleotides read TGTGCCAGTAGTATATACCCCCCTGGCGGACAGGGGGTATACAATGAGCAGTTCTTC. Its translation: CASSIYPPGGQGVYNEQFF.

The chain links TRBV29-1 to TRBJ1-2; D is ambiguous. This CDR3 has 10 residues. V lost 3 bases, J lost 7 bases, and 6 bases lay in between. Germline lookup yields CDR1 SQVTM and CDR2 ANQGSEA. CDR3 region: CSVEDSGYTF. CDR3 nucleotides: TGCAGCGTTGAGGATAGTGGCTACACCTTC.

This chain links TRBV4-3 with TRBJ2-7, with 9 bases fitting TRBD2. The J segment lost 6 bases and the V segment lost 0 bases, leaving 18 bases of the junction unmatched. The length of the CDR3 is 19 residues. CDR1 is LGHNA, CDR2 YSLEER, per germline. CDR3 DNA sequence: TGCGCCAGCAGCCAAGATTATTCACTAGCGGGCCTGAAGCAGGGCGAGCAGTACTTC. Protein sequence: CASSQDYSLAGLKQGEQYF.

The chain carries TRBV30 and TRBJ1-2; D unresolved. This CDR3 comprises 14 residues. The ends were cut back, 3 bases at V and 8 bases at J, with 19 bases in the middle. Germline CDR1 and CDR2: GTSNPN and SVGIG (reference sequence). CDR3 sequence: CAWSPFLTTYGYTF. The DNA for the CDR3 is TGTGCCTGGAGCCCCTTTCTTACAACCTACGGCTACACCTTC.

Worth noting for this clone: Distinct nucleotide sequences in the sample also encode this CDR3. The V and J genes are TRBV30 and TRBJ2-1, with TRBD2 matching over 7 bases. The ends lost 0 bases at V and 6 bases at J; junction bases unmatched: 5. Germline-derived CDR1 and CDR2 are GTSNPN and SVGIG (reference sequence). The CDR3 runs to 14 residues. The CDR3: CAWSVGGSGNEQFF. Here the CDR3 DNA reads TGTGCCTGGAGTGTAGGCGGGAGTGGCAATGAGCAGTTCTTC.

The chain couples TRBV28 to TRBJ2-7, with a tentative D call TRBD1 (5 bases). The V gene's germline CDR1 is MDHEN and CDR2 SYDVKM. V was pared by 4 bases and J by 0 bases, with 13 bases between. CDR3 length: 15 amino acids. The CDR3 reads CASSSGDSSSYEQYF. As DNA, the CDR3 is TGTGCCAGCAGTTCGGGTGACAGTTCCTCCTACGAGCAGTACTTC.

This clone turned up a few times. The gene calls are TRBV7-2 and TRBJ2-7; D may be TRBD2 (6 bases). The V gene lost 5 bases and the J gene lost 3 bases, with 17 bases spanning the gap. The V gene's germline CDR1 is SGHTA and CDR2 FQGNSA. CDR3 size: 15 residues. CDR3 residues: CASSPLHGLLYEQYF. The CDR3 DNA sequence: TGTGCCAGCAGCCCCCTTCATGGACTACTCTACGAGCAGTACTTC.

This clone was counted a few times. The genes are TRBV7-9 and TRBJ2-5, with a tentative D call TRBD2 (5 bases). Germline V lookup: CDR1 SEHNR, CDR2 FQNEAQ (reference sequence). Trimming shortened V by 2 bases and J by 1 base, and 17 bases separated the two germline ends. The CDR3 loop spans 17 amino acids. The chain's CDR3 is CASSLTIGGRLQETQYF. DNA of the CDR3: TGTGCCAGCAGCTTAACTATCGGCGGGCGCCTCCAAGAGACCCAGTACTTC. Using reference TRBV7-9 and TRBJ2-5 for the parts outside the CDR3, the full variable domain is DTGVSQNPRHKITKRGQNVTFRCDPISEHNRLYWYRQTLGQGPEFLTYFQNEAQLEKSRLLSDRFSAERPKGSFSTLEIQRTEQGDSAMYLCASSLTIGGRLQETQYFGPGTRLLVL.